This is a list of T cell receptor beta chains from one sample in a study of OX40 agonist ivuxolimab in advanced cancers. Here immunoSEQ multiplex PCR was the method, and the copy in TCRdb shows in-frame clones only, minus some. The sample includes 130,000 or so clones, roughly 95% seen only once; the top ten take 0.15% to 0.16%. This material consisted of CD4+ or CD8+ T cells sorted from blood, taken in a trial of the OX40 agonist ivuxolimab. The receptors here all came from an adult with an advanced solid tumor such as melanoma, head and neck, liver or kidney cancer. Each CDR3 is given with its conserved first and last residue.

J,V,CDR3
TRBJ2-3,TRBV5-6,CASSRRGESDTQYF
TRBJ2-7,TRBV28,CASSIPDRSTYEQYF
TRBJ2-7,TRBV9,CERRQAYEQYF
TRBJ2-6,TRBV5-5,CASSSLGESSGANVLTF
TRBJ1-3,TRBV9,CASMSGSGNTIYF
TRBJ1-5,TRBV27,CASSLRGTGNQPQHF
TRBJ2-5,TRBV2,CASKTKRLETQYF
TRBJ1-3,TRBV18,CAFAGQTGNTIYF
TRBJ1-2,TRBV5-1,CASSLGQGQANYGYTF
TRBJ2-3,TRBV6-4,CASSDYRVNSTDTQYF
TRBJ1-4,TRBV28,CASWREKLFF
TRBJ2-7,TRBV2,CASSSDRGGSYEQYF
TRBJ2-5,TRBV5-5,CASSRGLAQETQYF
TRBJ1-5,TRBV19,CASSQGTGGFSNQPQHF
TRBJ1-1,TRBV7-9,CASSFTGNEAFF
TRBJ1-1,TRBV11-2,CASSITGGGTEAFF
TRBJ2-3,TRBV5-6,CASSRRSGDTQYF